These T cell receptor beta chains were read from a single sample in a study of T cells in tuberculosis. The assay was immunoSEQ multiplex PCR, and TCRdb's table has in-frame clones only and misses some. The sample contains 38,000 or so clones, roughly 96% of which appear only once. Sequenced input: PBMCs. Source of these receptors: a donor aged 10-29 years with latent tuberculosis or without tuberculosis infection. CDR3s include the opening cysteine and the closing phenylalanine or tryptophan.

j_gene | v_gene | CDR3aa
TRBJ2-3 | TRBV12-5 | CASGLDRGGTDTQYF
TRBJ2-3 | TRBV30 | CAWTSDGTHIKTSTDTQYF
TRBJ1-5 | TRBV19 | CASSGNRAGEPQHF
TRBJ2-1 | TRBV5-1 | CASSHWRGGYNEQFF
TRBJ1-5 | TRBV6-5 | CASSYHLGGQPQHF
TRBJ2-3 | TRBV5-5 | CASSRTSGDTDTQYF
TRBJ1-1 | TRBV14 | CASSPRGLRDNMNTEAFF
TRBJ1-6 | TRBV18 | CASSPNRGQDSPLHF
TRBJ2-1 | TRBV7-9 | CASSLTGSSYNEQFF
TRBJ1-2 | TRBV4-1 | CASSQGEGDGYTF
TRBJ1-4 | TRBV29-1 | CSVEDSGGEEKLFF
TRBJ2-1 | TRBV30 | CAQGGDNEQFF
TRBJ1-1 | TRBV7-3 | CASSLTGDRAGAEAFF
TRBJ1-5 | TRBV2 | CASSVGRTPMVVQHF
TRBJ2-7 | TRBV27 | CASSPSTGESSYEQYF
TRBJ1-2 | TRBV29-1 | CSAAYVQGATTNYGYTF
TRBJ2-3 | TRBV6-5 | CASSYQTGALGDTQYF
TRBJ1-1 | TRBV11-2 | CASSLDQAGSIEAFF
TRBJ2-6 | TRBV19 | CASTLDKRISGANVLTF
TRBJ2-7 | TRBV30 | CAWTPWRESLKRYEQYF
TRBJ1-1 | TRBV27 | CASSLILITEAFF
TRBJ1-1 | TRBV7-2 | CASSLQPGQRNTEAFF
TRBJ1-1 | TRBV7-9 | CASSLDMNTEAFF
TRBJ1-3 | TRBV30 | CAWTGSGNTIYF
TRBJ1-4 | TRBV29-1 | CSATGVGNEKLFF
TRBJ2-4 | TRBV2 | CASSEALGGVAKNIQYF
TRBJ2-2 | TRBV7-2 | CASSLQRTGGTGELFF
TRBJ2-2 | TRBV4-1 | CASSRVGGTGELFF
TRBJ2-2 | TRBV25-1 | CASSSQGDTGELFF
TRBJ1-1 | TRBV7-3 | CASSVDKNTEAFF
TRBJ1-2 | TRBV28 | CASSSQTGSYGYTF
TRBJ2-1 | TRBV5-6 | CASSLSAETVSSYNEQFF
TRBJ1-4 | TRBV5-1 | CASSPLTGTNEKLFF
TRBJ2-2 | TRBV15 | CATSRPRGKNTGELFF
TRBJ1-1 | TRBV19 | CASSISGSSTEAFF
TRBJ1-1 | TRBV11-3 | CASSPGGGASTEAFF
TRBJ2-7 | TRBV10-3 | CAISDLGETGLSHEQYF
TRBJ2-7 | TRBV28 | CASPGTGLSLHEQYF
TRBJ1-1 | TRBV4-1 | CASSQSGDRNRPNTEAFF
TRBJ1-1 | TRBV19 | CASRERDRRIMNTEAFF
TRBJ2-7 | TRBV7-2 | CASSLGRDYEQYF
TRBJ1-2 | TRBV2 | CASNRYRVGEDGYTF
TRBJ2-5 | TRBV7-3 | CASSLSGGKETQYF
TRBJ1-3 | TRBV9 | CASSVGTASGNTIYF
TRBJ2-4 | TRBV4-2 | CASSQDKTSGLIQYF
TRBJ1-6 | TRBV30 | CALDRANSPLHF
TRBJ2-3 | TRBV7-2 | CASSPRGSGGGTDTQYF
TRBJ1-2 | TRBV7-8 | CASSARRDRASGYTF
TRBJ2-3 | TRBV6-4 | CASSASGGADTQYF
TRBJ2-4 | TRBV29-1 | CSVAEEVMAGALKNIQYF
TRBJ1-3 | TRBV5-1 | CASSLGFQGGYSGNTIYF
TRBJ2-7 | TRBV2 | CASRTTGVEGEQYF
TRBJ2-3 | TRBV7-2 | CASSLDGGGTYTDTQYF
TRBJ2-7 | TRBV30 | CAGRQGYEQYF
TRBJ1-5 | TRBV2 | CASSRGLENQPQHF